One and the same sample provided the 28 T cell receptor beta chains below, sequenced in a study of CD8 T cells in Susac syndrome. RNA totalling roughly 0.45 to 1 ug underwent reverse transcription with random hexamers. TCRdb recomputed calls from the immunoSEQ multiplex PCR reads with MiXCR, one row per CDR3 protein. The table has 150,000 to 200,000 distinct CDR3 sequences, approximately 92% seen once. Sequencing was carried out using CD4+ T cells from PBMCs. Source of these receptors: a human donor in good health.

The V gene is TRBV15, the J gene TRBJ1-1; tentatively, D is TRBD1 (6 bases). Trimming shortened V by 4 bases and J by 3 bases, and 12 bases separated the two germline ends. Germline CDR1 is LNHNV and CDR2 is YYDKDF (reference sequence). This CDR3 spans 14 amino acids. For the CDR3, the DNA is TGTGCCACCAGCAATACAGGGCGCGACACTGAAGCTTTCTTT. This sequence encodes CATSNTGRDTEAFF.

The rearrangement uses TRBV15 and TRBJ1-1, with no clear D. The CDR3 contains 11 residues. Germline V gene data show CDR1 as LNHNV and CDR2 as YYDKDF (reference sequence). Trimming pared 8 bases from V and 5 bases from J, leaving 9 bases between. The CDR3, as DNA: TGTGCCACCCGAGGTAGAACTGAAGCTTTCTTT. Amino acid sequence: CATRGRTEAFF.

Only one count was recorded for this clonotype. The chain carries TRBV19 and TRBJ2-4; D tentatively fits TRBD1 or TRBD2 (6 bases each). Germline V lookup: CDR1 LNHDA, CDR2 SQIVND (reference sequence). This CDR3 has 15 amino acids. Trimming took off 2 bases at V and 8 bases at J, with 16 bases between the two ends. The CDR3 DNA reads TGTGCCAGTAGTATATTCACCAGGGGAGGTGACATTCAGTACTTC. Amino acid sequence: CASSIFTRGGDIQYF.

The chain has TRBV10-3 and TRBJ1-4; 9 nucleotides line up with TRBD1. There are 13 residues in the CDR3. J was trimmed by 7 bases and V by 9 bases; bases with no gene match: 6. Germline loops: CDR1 ENHRY, CDR2 SYGVKD. DNA of the CDR3: TGTGCCATACGACAGGGGGAAGGTGAAAAACTGTTTTTT. Translation gives CAIRQGEGEKLFF.

The chain uses TRBV5-6 and TRBJ2-3; D possibly corresponds to TRBD1 (6 bases). V was pared by 4 bases and J by 0 bases, with 12 bases between. The CDR3 has 15 amino acids. CDR1 and CDR2 from the germline V gene are SGHDT and YYEEEE. Here the CDR3 reads CASSLGQRSTDTQYF. The CDR3 bases are TGTGCCAGCAGCCTAGGACAGAGGAGCACAGATACGCAGTATTTT.

The rearrangement joins TRBV18 to TRBJ1-1; TRBD1 might be the D (5 bases). Per germline, CDR1 KGHSH and CDR2 LQKENI. The CDR3 spans 13 residues. Trimming stripped 4 bases from V and 3 bases from J, with 9 bases between. CDR3 nucleotide sequence: TGTGCCAGCTCACAGGGGAAAGACACTGAAGCTTTCTTT. Translation gives CASSQGKDTEAFF.

The V gene is TRBV14, the J gene TRBJ2-4, with a possible D match to TRBD1 (6 bases). Trimming removed 6 bases from V and 11 bases from J, with 14 bases in between. The CDR3 consists of 12 residues. Per germline, CDR1 SGHDN and CDR2 FVKESK. The CDR3 protein is CASSDQQGLQYF. CDR3 sequence (DNA): TGTGCCAGCAGTGACCAACAGGGACTTCAGTACTTC.

The chain employs TRBV29-1 and TRBJ2-6; D is ambiguous. Trimming pared 2 bases from V and 0 bases from J, leaving 2 bases between. The germline V gene has CDR1 SQVTM and CDR2 ANQGSEA. The CDR3 length is 13 residues. CDR3 nucleotides: TGCAGCGTTGAAAGCTCTGGGGCCAACGTCCTGACTTTC. Its translation: CSVESSGANVLTF.

The chain is built from TRBV6-5 and TRBJ1-5; TRBD1 matches at 9 bases. The CDR3 spans 14 residues. The V and J ends lost 3 bases and 7 bases, in that order; junction bases with no gene match: 4. Germline loops: CDR1 MNHEY, CDR2 SVGAGI. The CDR3 protein is CASSYSDRGQPQHF. CDR3 DNA sequence: TGTGCCAGCAGTTATTCGGACAGGGGACAGCCCCAGCATTTT.

The CDR3 bases are TGCAGCGTAGGCCTAGTTCCGGGGACTGAAGCTTTCTTT. Translation: CSVGLVPGTEAFF. The rearrangement joins TRBV29-1 to TRBJ1-1; D is unclear. The CDR3 covers 13 residues. V was clipped by 6 bases and J by 5 bases, with 16 bases between them. Germline loops: CDR1 SQVTM, CDR2 ANQGSEA. Supplemented by reference TRBV29-1 and TRBJ1-1, the full variable domain reads SAVISQKPSRDICQRGTSLTIQCQVDSQVTMMFWYRQQPGQSLTLIATANQGSEATYESGFVIDKFPISRPNLTFSTLTVSNMSPEDSSIYLCSVGLVPGTEAFFGQGTRLTVV.

This chain joins TRBV20-1 and TRBJ1-5; a possible D gene is TRBD1 (5 bases). V lost 3 bases and J lost 2, with 14 bases in between. Looked up from germline, CDR1 is DFQATT and CDR2 is SNEGSKA (reference sequence). The CDR3 runs to 15 residues. The CDR3 coding sequence is TGCAGTGCTAGTCGGACCGTGGGGGGCAATCAGCCCCAGCATTTT. Translated: CSASRTVGGNQPQHF.

The chain combines TRBV29-1 with TRBJ2-5; D is perhaps TRBD1 (6 bases). This CDR3 region has 13 residues. Trimming removed 5 bases at V and 0 bases at J, with 10 bases between. Germline CDR1 reads SQVTM; CDR2 reads ANQGSEA. The CDR3 protein is CSVTWTDQETQYF. The CDR3 nucleotides are TGCAGCGTTACCTGGACAGACCAAGAGACCCAGTACTTC.

The gene calls are TRBV10-3 and TRBJ2-1, with 10 bases fitting TRBD1. The length of the CDR3 is 19 residues. Trimming took 2 bases from V and 0 from J; bases not matched to a gene: 10. CDR1 is ENHRY and CDR2 is SYGVKD in the germline V gene. The CDR3 DNA sequence: TGTGCCATCAGTGAGCTGGGACAGGGGATTTCTAGCTCCTACAATGAGCAGTTCTTC. This codes for CAISELGQGISSSYNEQFF.

The CDR3 region is CASSLSSGQGSYEQYF. CDR3 DNA: TGCGCCAGCAGCTTGTCGTCGGGACAGGGGTCCTACGAGCAGTACTTC. The V call is TRBV5-1, the J call TRBJ2-7, with 10 positions matching TRBD1. Trimming took 1 base from V and 1 from J; bases not matched to a gene: 5. Germline V gives CDR1 SGHRS, CDR2 YFSETQ. The CDR3 loop spans 16 amino acids.

The chain links TRBV4-2 to TRBJ1-6; 7 bases map to TRBD1. The CDR3 loop spans 15 amino acids. Germline V gene data show CDR1 as LGHNA and CDR2 as YNFKEQ. The V and J ends lost 4 bases and 10 bases, in that order; junction bases with no gene match: 10. The CDR3 DNA is TGTGCCAGCAGCCGTCGATTGGACAGGACCTCACCCCTCCACTTT. Its protein is CASSRRLDRTSPLHF.

The chain has TRBV29-1 and TRBJ2-4, with 8 bases aligning to TRBD2. In germline, CDR1 is SQVTM, CDR2 ANQGSEA. J was trimmed by 2 bases and V by 4 bases; bases with no gene match: 4. The CDR3 extends over 14 amino acids. CDR3 nucleotides: TGCAGCGTTGGGGCGGGGGGTACCAAAAACATTCAGTACTTC. Its protein is CSVGAGGTKNIQYF.

Only one count was recorded for this clonotype. The V gene is TRBV20-1, the J gene TRBJ2-3, with 8 bases lining up with TRBD1. This CDR3 contains 13 residues. J was trimmed by 5 bases and V by 6 bases; bases with no gene match: 7. CDR1 DFQATT and CDR2 SNEGSKA come from the germline V gene (reference sequence). CDR3 in amino acids: CSADGQGKDTQYF. CDR3 DNA sequence: TGCAGTGCAGACGGACAGGGTAAAGATACGCAGTATTTT.

The chain has TRBV20-1 and TRBJ2-3, with 7 bases matching TRBD2. The V gene's germline CDR1 is DFQATT and CDR2 SNEGSKA (reference sequence). The ends lost 6 bases at V and 3 bases at J; junction bases unmatched: 3. CDR3 length: 12 amino acids. CDR3 loop: CSARTSTDTQYF. The CDR3 DNA reads as TGCAGTGCGCGGACTAGTACAGATACGCAGTATTTT.

This clonotype appeared once. The chain has TRBV20-1 and TRBJ1-1, with D tentatively TRBD1 (5 bases). This CDR3 spans 11 amino acids. The germline CDR1 and CDR2 sequences are DFQATT and SNEGSKA (reference sequence). Trimming left V 3 bases short and J 6 bases short, with 8 bases between. The CDR3 sequence is CSASRAAEAFF. The CDR3 nucleotides are TGCAGTGCTAGCAGGGCAGCTGAAGCTTTCTTT.

This clonotype has only one observation. The rearrangement joins TRBV18 to TRBJ2-7; D is unclear. CDR1 and CDR2 (germline): KGHSH, LQKENI. The V gene lost 8 bases and the J gene lost 7 bases, with 21 bases spanning the gap. The CDR3 spans 14 residues. CDR3 region: CASTDRTDPWEQYF. The DNA for the CDR3 is TGTGCCAGCACCGACCGGACGGATCCCTGGGAGCAGTACTTC.

The CDR3 DNA follows: TGCAGTGCTAGAGCCGGGACTAGCGGGGGGGCGAACAATGAGCAGTTCTTC. It specifies CSARAGTSGGANNEQFF. This chain links TRBV20-1 with TRBJ2-1; 16 nucleotides align to TRBD2. Germline trimming cut 1 base from V and 5 bases from J; bases unmatched to any gene: 5. The CDR3 extends over 17 amino acids. CDR1 and CDR2 from the germline V gene are DFQATT and SNEGSKA (reference sequence).

This clonotype was detected once. The chain links TRBV6-2 or TRBV6-3 to TRBJ2-5, with a possible D match to TRBD1 (6 bases). Trimming took off 7 bases at V and 5 bases at J, with 20 bases between the two ends. The CDR3 contains 15 residues. The germline V gene encodes CDR1 MNHEY and CDR2 SVGEGT. Here the CDR3 reads CASTEKGGSVETQYF. CDR3 coding DNA: TGTGCCAGCACCGAAAAAGGGGGATCAGTCGAGACCCAGTACTTC.

This clonotype was observed a handful of times. The chain links TRBV5-1 to TRBJ1-5, with 7 bases fitting TRBD1. Germline CDR1 reads SGHRS; CDR2 reads YFSETQ. Losses at the gene ends were 0 bases for V and 2 bases for J; bases not matched to a gene: 5. The CDR3 covers 16 residues. The chain's CDR3 is CASSLGSGGGNQPQHF. As DNA, the CDR3 is TGCGCCAGCAGCTTGGGTTCAGGGGGAGGCAATCAGCCCCAGCATTTT.

This clonotype was detected a few times. The genes are TRBV29-1 and TRBJ1-4; D might be TRBD1 (5 bases). The CDR3 spans 14 residues. CDR1 is SQVTM and CDR2 is ANQGSEA in the germline V gene. Trimming shortened V by 6 bases and J by 3 bases, and 14 bases separated the two germline ends. The DNA of the CDR3 is TGCAGCGTCCGGGGGGTTAATGCTAATGAAAAACTGTTTTTT. Translated, it gives CSVRGVNANEKLFF.

This chain connects TRBV29-1 to TRBJ2-5; D is ambiguous. The CDR3 runs 13 residues. Trimming removed 3 bases from V and 2 bases from J, with 10 bases in between. Looked up from germline, CDR1 is SQVTM and CDR2 is ANQGSEA. The CDR3 loop is CSVEDWGQETQYF. The CDR3 nucleotides read TGCAGCGTTGAGGATTGGGGTCAAGAGACCCAGTACTTC.

Written as DNA, the CDR3 is TGCAGTGCTAGAGATTCGAGATCAGCGGGGGGACCCCAAGAGACCCAGTACTTC. Translating it yields CSARDSRSAGGPQETQYF. The J gene is TRBJ2-5, the V gene TRBV20-1, with 9 bases that match TRBD2. This CDR3 has 18 residues. Trimming at V came to 0 bases and at J to 1 base, leaving 12 bases not matched to a gene. From germline, CDR1 is DFQATT and CDR2 SNEGSKA (reference sequence).

The chain combines TRBV18 with TRBJ2-5, with D perhaps matching TRBD1 or TRBD2 (5 bases each). V was shortened by 4 bases and J by 0 bases, with 9 bases between the two germline ends. Germline loops: CDR1 KGHSH, CDR2 LQKENI. This CDR3 region has 14 residues. CDR3 residues: CASSLGPNQETQYF. In nucleotides, the CDR3 is TGTGCCAGCTCACTGGGACCCAACCAAGAGACCCAGTACTTC.

V is TRBV18 and J is TRBJ2-7; D gene ambiguous. Germline V CDR1 and CDR2: KGHSH, LQKENI. This CDR3 region has 15 residues. V dropped 0 bases and J dropped 0 bases, with 9 bases sitting between them. The CDR3 coding sequence is TGTGCCAGCTCACCACCGGGCAGCCTCTCCTACGAGCAGTACTTC. As protein: CASSPPGSLSYEQYF.